The rows below give T cell receptor beta chains drawn from one sample of a study of technical replicates of blood from a handful of donors. TCRdb's copy holds only in-frame clones and misses some; the assay was immunoSEQ multiplex PCR. The sample shows 50,000 to 70,000 clones, 75% to 90% of them seen only once. Sequenced sample: PBMCs. These TCRs come from a human donor in good health. Some clones in this sample may be carry-over from other donors' samples. The CDR3 runs from the conserved cysteine through the conserved F or W. D genes are given only for firm matches. Not all rows give a size; the values are once, few, many and, for expanded clones, a class.

size	J	V	D	DNA	CDR3
once	TRBJ2-1	TRBV4-2	TRBD2	TGTGCCAGCAGCCAAAGCCTAGCGGGAGGGATTAATGAGCAGTTCTTC	CASSQSLAGGINEQFF
few	TRBJ2-7	TRBV6-5	.	TGTGCCAGCAGTTACTCCGTCACAGGTAGCCTCTACGAGCAGTACTTC	CASSYSVTGSLYEQYF
.	TRBJ2-7	TRBV7-2	.	TGTGCCAGCAGCTCCGAGCCGGGACAAAGGACGCAGTACTTC	CASSSEPGQRTQYF
.	TRBJ2-3	TRBV6-6	.	TGTGCCAGCAGTGAGGTACTAGGCCTCACAGATACGCAGTATTTT	CASSEVLGLTDTQYF
.	TRBJ1-1	TRBV2	.	TGTGCCAGCAGTCGGCAGGGGAACACTGAAGCTTTCTTT	CASSRQGNTEAFF
.	TRBJ2-1	TRBV4-2	TRBD1	TGTGCCAGCAGCCGAACATTACAGGGGATGAATGAGCAGTTCTTC	CASSRTLQGMNEQFF
.	TRBJ2-2	TRBV7-3	TRBD2	TGTGCCAGCAGCTTTAGCGGGAGGGCCAGAGGCACCGGGGAGCTGTTTTTT	CASSFSGRARGTGELFF
.	TRBJ2-7	TRBV7-9	TRBD2	TGTGCCAGCAGCCGGGGACTAGCGGGAGAGGAGCAGTACTTC	CASSRGLAGEEQYF
.	TRBJ2-7	TRBV5-4	.	TGTGCCAGCAGCTTGGAGTCAGGCTCCTACGAGCAGTACTTC	CASSLESGSYEQYF
.	TRBJ2-3	TRBV2	.	TGTGCCAGCAGTCCGGGACTCAGCACAGATACGCAGTATTTT	CASSPGLSTDTQYF
.	TRBJ1-4	TRBV19	.	TGTGCCAGTAGTCAGGGTGGAGAAAAACTGTTTTTT	CASSQGGEKLFF
.	TRBJ1-2	TRBV19	.	TGTGCCAGTAGTAATTCAGGGATTGATGGCTACACCTTC	CASSNSGIDGYTF
.	TRBJ2-7	TRBV5-1	TRBD1	TGCGCCAGCAGCTTGGTGACAGGGGCCTTCCCAGCCTACGAGCAGTACTTC	CASSLVTGAFPAYEQYF
.	TRBJ2-6	TRBV5-1	TRBD1	TGCGCCAGCAGCCTGGGACAGGCCCACTCTGGGGCCAACGTCCTGACTTTC	CASSLGQAHSGANVLTF
.	TRBJ1-4	TRBV7-2	TRBD1	TGTGCCAGCAGCCAGGACAGGGGAAAGGAAAAACTGTTTTTT	CASSQDRGKEKLFF
.	TRBJ2-6	TRBV7-9	.	TGTGCCAGCACCCAGGGGCCGTTTGGGGGGGCCAACGTCCTGACTTTC	CASTQGPFGGANVLTF
few	TRBJ2-7	TRBV2	TRBD2	TGTGCCAGCAGCCAGGGTAGCGGGGGCTACGAGCAGTACTTC	CASSQGSGGYEQYF
.	TRBJ1-6	TRBV14	TRBD1	TGTGCCAGCAGCCAATACAGGGGAATCGGGTATAATTCACCCCTCCACTTT	CASSQYRGIGYNSPLHF
.	TRBJ1-1	TRBV7-2	.	TGTGCCAGCAGCTCATCACAGGGTAGGACTGAAGCTTTCTTT	CASSSSQGRTEAFF
.	TRBJ2-7	TRBV12-5	.	TGTGCTAGTGGTCTACTTTCCGGGACATGGGCCTACGAGCAGTACTTC	CASGLLSGTWAYEQYF
few	TRBJ1-1	TRBV18	.	TGTGCCAGCTCACCCCAGGGCGGCACTGAAGCTTTCTTT	CASSPQGGTEAFF
.	TRBJ1-4	TRBV6-1	.	TGTGCCAGCAGTGAAGCGAGGGTCTCTTTTGAAAAACTGTTTTTT	CASSEARVSFEKLFF
many	TRBJ1-2	TRBV6-5	TRBD1	TGTGCCAGCAGTCCACAGTACAGGGGGAATGGCTACACCTTC	CASSPQYRGNGYTF
once	TRBJ2-3	TRBV13	TRBD2	TGTGCCAGCAGCCTCGGGTGGGGGACTAGCGGGAGGGCCGACAGAACAGATACGCAGTATTTT	CASSLGWGTSGRADRTDTQYF
.	TRBJ2-2	TRBV7-9	.	TGTGCCAGCGCAGCCCAGGGGACCGGGGAGCTGTTTTTT	CASAAQGTGELFF
.	TRBJ2-7	TRBV5-1	.	TGCGCCAGCAGCTTGTCCACGGGAGAGGTGTACGAGCAGTACTTC	CASSLSTGEVYEQYF
once	TRBJ2-3	TRBV27	.	TGTGCCAGCAGTTGGGGGGACAGCTCCACAGATACGCAGTATTTT	CASSWGDSSTDTQYF
.	TRBJ2-6	TRBV13	TRBD1	TGTGCCAGCAGCCCCGGGACAGGGGGCTCTGGGGCCAACGTCCTGACTTTC	CASSPGTGGSGANVLTF
.	TRBJ1-5	TRBV5-6	TRBD1	TGTGCCAGCAATTACAGGGGATGGGATCAGCCCCAGCATTTT	CASNYRGWDQPQHF
.	TRBJ1-2	TRBV15	TRBD1	TGTGCCACCAGCAGTCCGGGACAGGGGGCGCTGGGCTACACCTTC	CATSSPGQGALGYTF
.	TRBJ2-7	TRBV21-1	.	TGTGCCAGCAGCAAAGTGGTAACTAGCGGGAGGGCCTATTACGAGCAGTACTTC	CASSKVVTSGRAYYEQYF
.	TRBJ2-6	TRBV6-5	.	TGTGCCAGCAGTTTACGAGGGAGCTCTGGGGCCAACGTCCTGACTTTC	CASSLRGSSGANVLTF
.	TRBJ1-4	TRBV6-6	.	TGTGCCAGCAGTTACTTCGGGGGTGGTGAAAAACTGTTTTTT	CASSYFGGGEKLFF
.	TRBJ2-7	TRBV6-1	.	TGTGCCAGCAGTGGTCGGGATGTCGGTGAGCAGTACTTC	CASSGRDVGEQYF
.	TRBJ2-6	TRBV4-2	TRBD1	TGTGCCAGCAGCCAAGGCGGACAGGGGGCTTCTGGGGCCAACGTCCTGACTTTC	CASSQGGQGASGANVLTF
.	TRBJ2-3	TRBV5-1	TRBD2	TGCGCCAGCAGCTTGGCATTAGCGGGCCCCTCTAGCACAGATACGCAGTATTTT	CASSLALAGPSSTDTQYF
.	TRBJ1-5	TRBV27	.	TGTGCCAGCAGCCGAGGCCGGGATCAGCCCCAGCATTTT	CASSRGRDQPQHF
.	TRBJ1-6	TRBV6-5	TRBD1	TGTGCCAGCAGTACAGACAGGGAATCACCCCTCCACTTT	CASSTDRESPLHF
.	TRBJ1-3	TRBV19	.	TGTGCCAGTAGTATGGGACATCTTCAGGGAAACACCATATATTTT	CASSMGHLQGNTIYF
.	TRBJ2-5	TRBV29-1	TRBD2	TGCAGCGTTGAACCAGCGGGGGGCCGGGGAGAGACCCAGTACTTC	CSVEPAGGRGETQYF
.	TRBJ1-2	TRBV5-4	.	TGTGCCAGCAGCTATCCCCCAGGGAACTATGGCTACACCTTC	CASSYPPGNYGYTF
.	TRBJ2-1	TRBV9	TRBD2	TGTGCCAGCAGCCAGGGACTAGCGGGAGAGAATGAGCAGTTCTTC	CASSQGLAGENEQFF
.	TRBJ2-3	TRBV5-5	.	TGTGCCAGCAGCCAAACAGGCACCCCTGGTTCAGATACGCAGTATTTT	CASSQTGTPGSDTQYF
.	TRBJ2-7	TRBV2	.	TGTGCCAGCAGTACAGGACAGCCCCACTACGAGCAGTACTTC	CASSTGQPHYEQYF
.	TRBJ1-1	TRBV6-5	TRBD1	TGTGCCAGCACCACCCCGGACAGGTACACTGAAGCTTTCTTT	CASTTPDRYTEAFF
.	TRBJ1-6	TRBV4-1	TRBD1	TGCGCCAGCAGCCAATTGACCGGGACAGAAAATTCACCCCTCCACTTT	CASSQLTGTENSPLHF
.	TRBJ1-4	TRBV7-9	TRBD1	TGTGCCAGCAGCGTAAGACAGGGAAGCGAAAAACTGTTTTTT	CASSVRQGSEKLFF